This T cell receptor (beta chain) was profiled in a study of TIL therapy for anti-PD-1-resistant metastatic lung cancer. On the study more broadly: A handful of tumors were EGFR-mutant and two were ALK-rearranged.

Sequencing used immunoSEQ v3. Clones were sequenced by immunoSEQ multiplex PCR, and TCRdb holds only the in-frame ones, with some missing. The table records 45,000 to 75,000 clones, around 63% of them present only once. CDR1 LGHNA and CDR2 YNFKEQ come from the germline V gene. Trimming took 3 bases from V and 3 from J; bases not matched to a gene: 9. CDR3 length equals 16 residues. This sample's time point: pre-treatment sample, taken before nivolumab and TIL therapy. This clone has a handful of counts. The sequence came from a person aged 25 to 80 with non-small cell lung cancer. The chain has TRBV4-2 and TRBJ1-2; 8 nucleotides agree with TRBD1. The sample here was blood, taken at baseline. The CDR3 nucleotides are TGTGCCAGCAGCCAGAGGACAGGGTATTTCCACTATGGCTACACCTTC. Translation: CASSQRTGYFHYGYTF.